This TCR beta chain was recorded in a study of T cell responses to AZD1222 COVID-19 vaccine. Findings and limits, study-wide: Rises in breadth and depth of Spike-specific TCRs came after two AZD1222 doses. Only a handful of people who got AZD1222 tested seropositive at baseline.

Assay used: immunoSEQ multiplex PCR; TCRdb lists only in-frame clones, some missing. This table holds around 99,000 clones, nearly 90% found once. This clone was observed a few times. The target antigen is unknown. The J segment lost 0 bases and the V segment lost 2 bases, leaving 1 base of the junction unmatched. The length of the CDR3 is 14 residues. Germline V gene lookup returns CDR1 SEHNR and CDR2 FQNEAQ (reference sequence). The sequenced sample was peripheral blood, obtained 28 days after the second AZD1222 dose. The receptor was derived from an adult who received the AZD1222 COVID-19 vaccine. This sequence joins TRBV7-9 and TRBJ2-7; TRBD1 matches 7 bases. The CDR3 here is CASSLRTGSYEQYF. For the CDR3, the DNA is TGTGCCAGCAGCTTAAGGACAGGCTCCTACGAGCAGTACTTC.